These 4 T cell receptor beta chains were all obtained from the same sample, sequenced in a study of OX40 agonist ivuxolimab in advanced cancers. This table comes from immunoSEQ multiplex PCR, and its TCRdb copy is limited to in-frame clones, with some not included. The profile shows about 51,000 clones, approximately 81% of them singletons. Specimen: CD4+ or CD8+ T cells sorted from blood, collected in a trial of the OX40 agonist ivuxolimab. Receptors originate from an adult with an advanced solid tumor such as melanoma, head and neck, liver or kidney cancer.

The rearrangement joins TRBV7-9 to TRBJ1-3; D gene uncertain. Germline CDR1 is SEHNR and CDR2 is FQNEAQ (reference sequence). The CDR3 loop spans 14 amino acids. Trimming removed 7 bases at V and 0 bases at J, with 10 bases between. CDR3 DNA: TGTGCCAGCACCCTCCGGGACTCTGGAAACACCATATATTTT. Translated, it gives CASTLRDSGNTIYF.

The V gene is TRBV15, the J gene TRBJ2-6, with D uncertain. The germline V gene encodes CDR1 LNHNV and CDR2 YYDKDF (reference sequence). Trimming left V 0 bases short and J 2 bases short, with 5 bases between. The CDR3 length is 15 residues. The CDR3 reads CATSREDTGANVLTF. As DNA, the CDR3 is TGTGCCACCAGCAGAGAAGACACTGGGGCCAACGTCCTGACTTTC.

This sequence joins TRBV27 and TRBJ1-2; 8 bases map to TRBD1. Trimming cost V 8 bases and J 0 bases; bases outside gene matches: 2. Germline V gene lookup returns CDR1 MNHEY and CDR2 SMNVEV (reference sequence). The CDR3 spans 13 residues. The CDR3 reads CASATGANYGYTF. For the CDR3, the DNA is TGTGCCAGCGCGACAGGGGCTAACTATGGCTACACCTTC.

This chain uses TRBV27 with TRBJ2-2, with TRBD2 identical over 12 bases. The CDR3 totals 16 residues. Germline CDR1 MNHEY, CDR2 SMNVEV (reference sequence). Trimming took 2 bases from V and 4 from J; bases not matched to a gene: 2. As DNA, the CDR3 is TGTGCCAGCAGTTTAGGACTAGCGGGATTCACCGGGGAGCTGTTTTTT. Protein sequence: CASSLGLAGFTGELFF.